The clone carrying this T cell receptor (beta chain) was seen only a few times. These data are taken from a study of T cells in Graves' hyperthyroidism and ophthalmopathy. Study information: Staff took peripheral blood when the initial diagnosis was made, before any treatment began.

Trimming took 7 bases from V and 4 from J, leaving 11 bases between them. The length of the CDR3 is 13 residues. Germline V lookup: CDR1 SGDLS, CDR2 YYNGEE. Using RNA transcripts as the source, TCR beta CDR3 regions were amplified. A set of HTBI primers served as the primers for a first-round RT-PCR of the TCR CDR3. TCRdb independently ran MiXCR on the multiplex PCR reads; one entry per CDR3 protein. The sample comprises almost 600,000 distinct CDR3 sequences, about 14% of which are singletons, and roughly 5.7% rests with the top ten. V and J are TRBV9 and TRBJ1-4, with D possibly being TRBD1 (6 bases). The source material was blood. The TCR originated in a woman aged 25-40 years with Graves' hyperthyroidism that later progressed to Graves' ophthalmopathy. In DNA, the CDR3 is TGTGCCAGCGGGGGGGGCGTTAATGAAAAACTGTTTTTT. This translates into CASGGGVNEKLFF.